One sample yielded the 15 T cell receptor beta chains listed below, sequenced in a study of shared clonotypes between healthy human individuals. Measured with immunoSEQ multiplex PCR; TCRdb has only the in-frame clones, and not every one. This repertoire shows approximately 2.5 million clones, more than 90% found once; its top ten account for around 0.14%. Source material: naive CD4+ T cells sorted from blood. Described subset: CD45RA+ positively selected. The receptor source for this set is a man between 18 and 35 years old in good health.

This chain links TRBV10-3 with TRBJ2-7, with no clear D. Germline V gene data show CDR1 as ENHRY and CDR2 as SYGVKD. The germline V and J ends were trimmed by 6 bases and 0 bases, with 12 bases remaining between them. This CDR3 is 14 amino acids long. The CDR3 DNA reads as TGTGCCATCAGGGCGGTTAAATTCTCCTACGAGCAGTACTTC. Translated: CAIRAVKFSYEQYF.

This sequence joins TRBV5-6 and TRBJ2-7; TRBD1 matches 7 bases. V shed 3 bases, J shed 4 bases, and the junction held 10 bases outside the gene matches. Germline loops: CDR1 SGHDT, CDR2 YYEEEE. The CDR3 spans 15 residues. The CDR3 here is CASSSLEGAAYEQYF. In DNA, the CDR3 is TGTGCCAGCAGCTCGCTTGAGGGGGCGGCGTACGAGCAGTACTTC.

The V gene is TRBV19, the J gene TRBJ2-3; 8 bases line up with TRBD2. This CDR3 is 16 amino acids long. Germline values: CDR1 LNHDA, CDR2 SQIVND (reference sequence). V lost 4 bases, J lost 1 base, and 7 bases stayed unmatched. The CDR3 nucleotides are TGTGCCAGTAGTAGACTAGCGTACTCTGGCACAGATACGCAGTATTTT. Protein product: CASSRLAYSGTDTQYF.

The V call is TRBV7-9, the J call TRBJ1-4; 9 positions agree with TRBD1. V gave up 4 bases and J gave up 8 bases; unmatched junction bases: 17. Germline lookup yields CDR1 SEHNR and CDR2 FQNEAQ (reference sequence). This CDR3 is 18 amino acids long. This CDR3 is CASSSNRDRAFYYEKLFF. CDR3 in DNA: TGTGCCAGCAGCTCGAACCGGGACAGGGCTTTTTATTACGAAAAACTGTTTTTT.

As for this clone: This specimen includes other DNA sequences encoding the same CDR3. The chain couples TRBV20-1 to TRBJ2-2; no firm D call. V was trimmed by 1 base and J by 5 bases, leaving 2 bases between them. There are 11 residues in the CDR3. Germline-derived CDR1 and CDR2 are DFQATT and SNEGSKA (reference sequence). The CDR3 DNA reads TGCAGTGCTAGAGGTACCGGGGAGCTGTTTTTT. Its protein is CSARGTGELFF.

The chain carries TRBV5-1 and TRBJ2-2; 8 bases align to TRBD2. Germline assignment: CDR1 SGHRS and CDR2 YFSETQ. V shed 2 bases and J 2 bases; nucleotides not matched to a gene: 2. The CDR3 runs 15 residues. CDR3 residues: CASSFAGGNTGELFF. DNA for the CDR3: TGCGCCAGCAGCTTCGCGGGAGGAAACACCGGGGAGCTGTTTTTT.

The rearrangement joins TRBV28 to TRBJ1-2; D ambiguous. The CDR3 loop spans 15 amino acids. V lost 7 bases and J 0 bases, leaving 15 bases between the germline ends. Germline V gene data show CDR1 as MDHEN and CDR2 as SYDVKM. Here the CDR3 DNA reads TGTGCCAGCACCCTGGAGACCCGAACTAACTATGGCTACACCTTC. It is translated as CASTLETRTNYGYTF.

The J gene is TRBJ2-7, the V gene TRBV27; D remains ambiguous. In germline, CDR1 is MNHEY, CDR2 SMNVEV (reference sequence). Trimming shortened V by 6 bases and J by 2 bases, and 11 bases separated the two germline ends. The CDR3 covers 13 residues. The CDR3 protein is CASSRHDTYEQYF. The CDR3 DNA follows: TGTGCCAGCAGCCGACACGACACCTACGAGCAGTACTTC.

This chain connects TRBV25-1 to TRBJ2-5; 8 bases are shared with TRBD2. The CDR3 consists of 14 residues. Looked up from germline, CDR1 is MGHDK and CDR2 is SYGVNS. V gave up 6 bases and J gave up 5 bases; unmatched junction bases: 8. The CDR3 reads CASRPSGGSETQYF. CDR3 sequence (DNA): TGTGCCAGCAGACCGAGCGGGGGATCGGAGACCCAGTACTTC.

The V call is TRBV2, the J call TRBJ2-3; TRBD2 matches 8 bases. Germline trimming cut 2 bases from V and 6 bases from J; bases unmatched to any gene: 7. The CDR3 runs 15 residues. Germline CDR1 is SNHLY and CDR2 is FYNNEI. As DNA, the CDR3 is TGTGCCAGCAGTGAACTCCGGGGGGGCGGTGATACGCAGTATTTT. It is translated as CASSELRGGGDTQYF.

A note on this clone: This CDR3 is also generated by other DNA sequences in the sample. This chain connects TRBV28 to TRBJ1-5; the D is unclear. V was clipped by 5 bases and J by 2 bases, with 10 bases between them. Germline V gives CDR1 MDHEN, CDR2 SYDVKM. This CDR3 is 14 amino acids long. The CDR3, as DNA: TGTGCCAGCAGTCTGGGGTCGGGCAATCAGCCCCAGCATTTT. Residues: CASSLGSGNQPQHF.

The rearrangement joins TRBV29-1 to TRBJ2-5; D not certain. Germline CDR1 SQVTM, CDR2 ANQGSEA. V lost 3 bases and J lost 2, with 10 bases in between. The CDR3 is made up of 13 amino acids. CDR3 amino acids: CSVDGENQETQYF. As DNA, the CDR3 is TGCAGCGTTGATGGAGAAAATCAAGAGACCCAGTACTTC.

The rearrangement links TRBV4-2 to TRBJ1-1; D gene unclear. V was clipped by 0 bases and J by 1 base, with 15 bases between them. The V gene's germline CDR1 is LGHNA and CDR2 YNFKEQ. The CDR3 extends over 17 amino acids. The CDR3 bases are TGTGCCAGCAGCCAAGATCTCCCCGGTTTTGGGAACACTGAAGCTTTCTTT. Translated: CASSQDLPGFGNTEAFF.

The rearrangement joins TRBV6-6 to TRBJ2-1; 13 bases match TRBD2. CDR1 is MNHNY, CDR2 SVGAGI, per germline (reference sequence). The CDR3 loop spans 16 amino acids. The V and J ends lost 6 bases and 0 bases, in that order; junction bases with no gene match: 2. The CDR3 nucleotides read TGTGCCAGCAGCAGGACTAGCGGGAGCTCCTACAATGAGCAGTTCTTC. Protein: CASSRTSGSSYNEQFF.

The gene calls are TRBV28 and TRBJ2-3; tentatively, D is TRBD2 (5 bases). Germline loops: CDR1 MDHEN, CDR2 SYDVKM. Between the trimmed V and J ends, which lost 2 bases and 4 bases, there was a span of 10 bases. CDR3 length equals 14 residues. CDR3 protein: CASSLPPLADTQYF. CDR3 bases: TGTGCCAGCAGTTTACCGCCACTAGCAGATACGCAGTATTTT.